This T cell receptor beta chain came from a study of radiation and T cells in renal cell carcinoma. Study context: Nephrectomy followed 15 Gy stereotactic body radiation by 4 weeks.

In germline, CDR1 is SGHDN, CDR2 FVKESK. Unmatched junction bases numbered 8, after V lost 4 bases and J lost 4 bases. This CDR3 contains 15 residues. In regard to this clone: The antigen is unknown.

Whole-study findings and limits: Without pretreatment biopsies, baseline tumor clonotype presence was undetermined.

As for time point: baseline pretreatment blood. Treatment indicated: 15 Gy SBRT to primary tumor, nephrectomy 4 weeks later. Blood was sampled at baseline, 2 weeks and 4 weeks after SBRT. Generated by immunoSEQ multiplex PCR, the TCRdb table keeps only in-frame clones and is missing some. Of 70,000 to 95,000 clones listed, 70% to 85% are singletons. The rearrangement joins TRBV14 to TRBJ2-5; 8 nucleotides match TRBD2. Sequenced material: blood, taken from a patient whose treatment included radiotherapy and nephrectomy. This sequence was found in a man aged 55 to 70 with renal cell carcinoma. In DNA, the CDR3 is TGTGCCAGCAGCCCCCGACTAGCGACGGGAGAGACCCAGTACTTC. This gives the protein CASSPRLATGETQYF. Full variable domain (missing parts from reference TRBV14 and TRBJ2-5): EAGVTQFPSHSVIEKGQTVTLRCDPISGHDNLYWYRRVMGKEIKFLLHFVKESKQDESGMPNNRFLAERTGGTYSTLKVQPAELEDSGVYFCASSPRLATGETQYFGPGTRLLVL.